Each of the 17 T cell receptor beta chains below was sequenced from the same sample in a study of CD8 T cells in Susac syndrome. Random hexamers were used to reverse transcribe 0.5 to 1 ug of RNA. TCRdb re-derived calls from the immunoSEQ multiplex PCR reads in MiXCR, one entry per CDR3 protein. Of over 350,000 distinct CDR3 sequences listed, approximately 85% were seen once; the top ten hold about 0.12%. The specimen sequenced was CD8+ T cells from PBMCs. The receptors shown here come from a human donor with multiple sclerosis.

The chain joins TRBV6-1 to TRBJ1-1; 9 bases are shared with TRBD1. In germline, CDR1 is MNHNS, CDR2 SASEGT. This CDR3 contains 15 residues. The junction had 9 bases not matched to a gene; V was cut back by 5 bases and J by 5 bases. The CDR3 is CASSLDGTGSTEAFF. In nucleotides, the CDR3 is TGTGCCAGCAGTCTAGATGGGACAGGGTCTACTGAAGCTTTCTTT.

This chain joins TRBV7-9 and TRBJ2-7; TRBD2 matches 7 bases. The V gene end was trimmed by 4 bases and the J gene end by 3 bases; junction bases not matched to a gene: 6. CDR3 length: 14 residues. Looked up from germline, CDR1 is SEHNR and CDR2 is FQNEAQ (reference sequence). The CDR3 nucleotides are TGTGCCAGCAGCTCGAGCGGGGCCCTCTACGAGCAGTACTTC. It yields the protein CASSSSGALYEQYF.

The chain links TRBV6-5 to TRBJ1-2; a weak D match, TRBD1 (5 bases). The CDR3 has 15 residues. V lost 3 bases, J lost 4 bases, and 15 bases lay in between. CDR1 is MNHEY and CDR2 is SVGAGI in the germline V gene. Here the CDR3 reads CASSYFWGDGYGYTF. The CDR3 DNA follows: TGTGCCAGCAGTTATTTTTGGGGGGACGGCTATGGCTACACCTTC.

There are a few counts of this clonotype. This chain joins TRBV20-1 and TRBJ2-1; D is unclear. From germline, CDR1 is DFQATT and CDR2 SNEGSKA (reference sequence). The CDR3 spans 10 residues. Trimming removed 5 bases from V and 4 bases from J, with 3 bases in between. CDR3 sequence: CSALYNEQFF. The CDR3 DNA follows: TGCAGTGCTCTTTACAATGAGCAGTTCTTC.

CDR3 in DNA: TGTGCCAGCAGTGATCTGGCACAGGGGGCTGAGGAGCTGTTTTTT. Translation gives CASSDLAQGAEELFF. J is TRBJ2-2 and V is TRBV2; 9 positions agree with TRBD1. The trim removed 3 bases at V and 10 bases at J, leaving 9 bases unmatched. The CDR3 totals 15 residues. In germline, CDR1 is SNHLY, CDR2 FYNNEI.

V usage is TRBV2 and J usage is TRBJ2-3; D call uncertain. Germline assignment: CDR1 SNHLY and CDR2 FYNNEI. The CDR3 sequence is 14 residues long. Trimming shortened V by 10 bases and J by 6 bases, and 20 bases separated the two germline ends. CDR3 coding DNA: TGTGCCACCCCTCTGGAAGGGATCGCCGATACGCAGTATTTT. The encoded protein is CATPLEGIADTQYF.

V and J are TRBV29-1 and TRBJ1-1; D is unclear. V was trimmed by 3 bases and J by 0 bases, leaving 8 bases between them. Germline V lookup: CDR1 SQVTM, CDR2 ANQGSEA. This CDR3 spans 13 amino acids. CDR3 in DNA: TGCAGCGTTGACCCCGTCATGAACACTGAAGCTTTCTTT. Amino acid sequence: CSVDPVMNTEAFF.

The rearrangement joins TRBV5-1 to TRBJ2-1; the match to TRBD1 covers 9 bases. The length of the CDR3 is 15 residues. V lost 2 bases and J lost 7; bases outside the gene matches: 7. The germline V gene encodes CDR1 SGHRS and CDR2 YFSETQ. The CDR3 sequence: CASSFAQGARNEQFF. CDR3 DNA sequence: TGCGCCAGCAGCTTTGCACAGGGGGCTCGGAATGAGCAGTTCTTC.

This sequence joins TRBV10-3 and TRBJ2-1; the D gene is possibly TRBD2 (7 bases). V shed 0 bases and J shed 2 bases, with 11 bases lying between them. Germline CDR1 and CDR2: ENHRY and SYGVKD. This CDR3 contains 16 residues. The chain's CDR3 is CAISESRGRPYNEQFF. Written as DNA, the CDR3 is TGTGCCATCAGTGAGTCGCGGGGGCGCCCCTACAATGAGCAGTTCTTC.

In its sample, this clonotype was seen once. The CDR3 DNA follows: TGCAGTGCTAGAGATACGGCGGGGGGGCCTGACCGTGTAAATAGAGATACGCAGTATTTT. Protein product: CSARDTAGGPDRVNRDTQYF. The V gene is TRBV20-1, the J gene TRBJ2-3, with 9 positions matching TRBD2. V trimming: 0 bases; J trimming: 5 bases; junction bases outside the gene matches: 21. The CDR3 sequence is 20 residues long. Germline loops: CDR1 DFQATT, CDR2 SNEGSKA (reference sequence).

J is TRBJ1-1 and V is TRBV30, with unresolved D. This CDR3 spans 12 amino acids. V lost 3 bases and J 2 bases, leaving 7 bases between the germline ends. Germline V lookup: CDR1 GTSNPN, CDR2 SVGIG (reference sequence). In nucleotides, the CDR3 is TGTGCCTGGAGGGCTTTAAACACTGAAGCTTTCTTT. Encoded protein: CAWRALNTEAFF.

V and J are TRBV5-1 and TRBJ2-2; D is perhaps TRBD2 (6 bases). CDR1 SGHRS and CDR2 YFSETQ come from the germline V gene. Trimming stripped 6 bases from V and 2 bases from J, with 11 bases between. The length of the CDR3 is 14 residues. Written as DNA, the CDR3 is TGCGCCAGCATCCGCGGGACTAACACCGGGGAGCTGTTTTTT. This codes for CASIRGTNTGELFF.

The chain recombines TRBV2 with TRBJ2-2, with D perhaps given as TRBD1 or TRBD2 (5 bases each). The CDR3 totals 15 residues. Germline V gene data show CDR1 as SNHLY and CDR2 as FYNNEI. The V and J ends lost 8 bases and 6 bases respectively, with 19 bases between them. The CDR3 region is CASLPGPQSAGELFF. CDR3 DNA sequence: TGTGCCAGCCTCCCGGGGCCACAGTCGGCCGGGGAGCTGTTTTTT.

The CDR3 reads CATVSWDRETEAFF. The CDR3 DNA sequence: TGTGCCACCGTGAGCTGGGACAGGGAAACTGAAGCTTTCTTT. The V gene is TRBV19, the J gene TRBJ1-1, with 9 bases aligning to TRBD1. The CDR3 runs to 14 residues. From germline, CDR1 is LNHDA and CDR2 SQIVND (reference sequence). V lost 10 bases, J lost 5 bases, and 11 bases stayed unmatched. The full variable domain, with the rest looked up from reference TRBV19 and TRBJ1-1, is DGGITQSPKYLFRKEGQNVTLSCEQNLNHDAMYWYRQDPGQGLRLIYYSQIVNDFQKGDIAEGYSVSREKKESFPLTVTSAQKNPTAFYLCATVSWDRETEAFFGQGTRLTVV.

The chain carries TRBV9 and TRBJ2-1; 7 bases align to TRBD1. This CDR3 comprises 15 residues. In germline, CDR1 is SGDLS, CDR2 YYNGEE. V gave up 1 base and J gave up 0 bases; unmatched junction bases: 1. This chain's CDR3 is CASSVRDSSYNEQFF. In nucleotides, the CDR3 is TGTGCCAGCAGCGTACGGGACAGCTCCTACAATGAGCAGTTCTTC.

In DNA form, the CDR3 reads TGTGCTAGTGCGGATCGTGGGGATGAGCAGTTCTTC. Amino acids: CASADRGDEQFF. This chain joins TRBV12-5 and TRBJ2-1; no reliable D call. The CDR3 loop spans 12 amino acids. V was clipped by 7 bases and J by 8 bases, with 12 bases between them. The V gene's germline CDR1 is LGHNT and CDR2 FRNRAP. Full variable domain (remainder filled in from reference TRBV12-5 and TRBJ2-1): DARVTQTPRHKVTEMGQEVTMRCQPILGHNTVFWYRQTMMQGLELLAYFRNRAPLDDSGMPKDRFSAEMPDATLATLKIQPSEPRDSAVYFCASADRGDEQFFGPGTRLTVL.

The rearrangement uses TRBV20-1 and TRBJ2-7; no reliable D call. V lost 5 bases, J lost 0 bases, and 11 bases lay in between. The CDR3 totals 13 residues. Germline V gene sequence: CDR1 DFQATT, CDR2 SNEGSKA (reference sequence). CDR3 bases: TGCAGTGCTGCCCTCCTTGGCTCCTACGAGCAGTACTTC. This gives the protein CSAALLGSYEQYF.